A selection of T cell receptor beta chains follows, all from one sample in a study of shared clonotypes between healthy human individuals. Clones were sequenced by immunoSEQ multiplex PCR, and TCRdb holds only the in-frame ones, with some missing. The table includes approximately 600,000 clones, approximately 95% detected once. The material sequenced was naive CD8+ T cells sorted from blood. Source of these receptors: a woman aged 25 to 45 in good health. The conserved cysteine and the conserved F or W are not part of the CDR3 here.

v_call | cdr3_aa
TRBV28 | ASSAVSSNQPQH
TRBV6-1 | ASSETGPYT
TRBV2 | ASSEYPIGYYGYT
TRBV7-7 | ASSFAGAAGELF
TRBV28 | ASSFSQGSLDEQY
TRBV6-5 | ASSYSGTTTTEQY
TRBV7-9 | ASSLAGGTNQPQH
TRBV7-9 | ASSLTGPGADQPQH
TRBV5-6 | ASSRLLANEQF
TRBV28 | ASSKTYSNQPQH